This TCR beta chain was sequenced for a study of CD8+ T cells in alopecia areata (dated 2018 in TCRdb). Describing the broader study: Treated patients were enrolled in an open-label pilot trial of oral tofacitinib at 5 to 10 mg twice daily for moderate-to-severe alopecia areata. For the treated patients, the SALT score, which quantifies what percentage of scalp surface area is affected, served as the measure of disease severity. Scalp clonality was compared across normal scalp (n=4), patchy alopecia areata scalp (n=8), and alopecia totalis/universalis scalp (n=8). To study T cell clonal expansion in alopecia areata, the researchers applied high-throughput TCRbeta sequencing to both the C3H/HeJ mouse model and human patients. Tofacitinib was administered for 6 to 18 months, and 6 months of follow-up off drug were then conducted to assess delayed response and recurrence. immunoSEQ multiplex PCR using 35 Vbeta forward primers and 13 Jbeta reverse primers was used to amplify TCRbeta CDR3 regions. Tofacitinib-treated patients had biopsies at baseline and at 4 and 24 weeks of treatment, with a later scalp biopsy in several patients. Scalp tissue and sorted CD4+ and CD8+ peripheral blood T cells from patchy and totalis/universalis alopecia areata patients and from healthy controls were covered by human TCRbeta sequencing. RNA was extracted with the PAXgene miRNA kit for fixed scalp, the miRNeasy kit for PBMCs, and the RNeasy kit for mouse skin.

As for this clone: Its antigen target is currently unknown. The input lacks base qualities; no much larger clone sits a single base away. Other DNA variants within this sample encode the same CDR3.

Findings and caveats that apply to the study as a whole: Because the treated cohort was small and included a single nonresponder, larger studies are needed to assess links between baseline CD8+ expansion and response. Resident alphabeta T cells in normal human skin are also sequenced, complicating scalp TCR repertoire analysis, unlike mouse skin dominated by gammadelta T cells. Lesional scalp, especially in alopecia totalis/universalis, showed higher clonality and more expanded CD8+ clones than normal scalp, suggesting antigenic drive. Tofacitinib significantly lowered scalp clonality and the number of expanded CD8+ clones among the top 100 scalp clones. TCR sequences shared between patients were less clear than in mice, possibly partly because of HLA diversity in the patient population. Many expanded lesional clones persisted in scalp and blood during tofacitinib treatment, which may partly explain relapse after stopping treatment.

The library was made by the immunoSEQ multiplex PCR assay. To provide template for TCR sequencing, every sample had RNA extracted and reverse transcribed into cDNA. SuperScript III was used to make first-strand cDNA, primed with a 2:1 mix of oligo-dT and random hexamers. A synthetic immune receptor repertoire was used to assess amplification bias, and residual bias was removed computationally. The study's processing was this. After raw reads were preprocessed to remove errors, the CDR3 was defined following IMGT conventions as running from the conserved cysteine to phenylalanine. Clonality was calculated as 1 minus Shannon entropy normalized by log2 of the number of productive unique TCRs. Scalp TCRbeta sequences were cross-referenced with sorted blood CD4 and CD8 repertoires so that the CD4 or CD8 identity of scalp clones could be inferred. Held by TCRdb, this immuneACCESS table contains in-frame sequences only and omits some clones. Under half of the omission traces to an unresolved V gene where checked; the cause of the rest is unknown. The DNA was the basis for D and trimming; V, J and clone size are from that table. The sample table lists roughly 170,000 clones, roughly 64% of them with a count of one. Approximately 12% of the sample is held by the ten biggest clonotypes.

In light of the paper, this sample's time point label describes: 24 weeks on oral tofacitinib. Interpreted using the paper, the treatment or condition label stands for: oral pan-JAK inhibitor, 5-10 mg twice daily. Lesional scalp punch biopsies and peripheral blood were obtained from alopecia areata patients. After PBMCs were isolated by density centrifugation and stained for CD3, CD4 and CD8, a FACSAria was used to sort CD4+ and CD8+ T cells. The specimen was CD8+ T cells sorted from blood, collected at week 24, from a patient treated with tofacitinib. The sequence was obtained from a human donor with alopecia areata.

The CDR3 is CSVARNYGYTF. The bases are TGCAGCGTTGCGAGGAACTATGGCTACACCTTC. The rearranged segments are TRBV29-1 and TRBJ1-2, with the D segment identity uncertain. Spanning cysteine to phenylalanine, the CDR3 consists of 11 amino acids. Left in the record is the CDR3 DNA by itself, 33 bases read in frame from the first base. Sequences SQVTM (CDR1) and ANQGSEA (CDR2) are obtained from the germline V gene. V is clipped by 4 bases and J by 2 bases, and the sequence between their germline boundaries is 5 bases long.